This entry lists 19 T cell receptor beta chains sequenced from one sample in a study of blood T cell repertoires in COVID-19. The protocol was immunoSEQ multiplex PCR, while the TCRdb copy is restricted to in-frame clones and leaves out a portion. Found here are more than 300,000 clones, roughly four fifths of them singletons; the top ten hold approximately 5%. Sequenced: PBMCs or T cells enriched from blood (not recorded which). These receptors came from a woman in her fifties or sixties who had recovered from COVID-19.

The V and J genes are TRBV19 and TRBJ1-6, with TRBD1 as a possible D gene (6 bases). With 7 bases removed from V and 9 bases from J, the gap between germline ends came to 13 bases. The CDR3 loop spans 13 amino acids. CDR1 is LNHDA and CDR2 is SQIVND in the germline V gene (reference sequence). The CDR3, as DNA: TGTGCCAGTACCATGAGGGGGGGTTCACCCCTCCACTTT. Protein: CASTMRGGSPLHF.

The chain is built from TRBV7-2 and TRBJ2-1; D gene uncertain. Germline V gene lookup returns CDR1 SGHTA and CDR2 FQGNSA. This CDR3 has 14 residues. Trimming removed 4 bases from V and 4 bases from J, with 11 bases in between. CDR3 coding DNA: TGTGCCAGCAGCTCCGATCACATTTACAATGAGCAGTTCTTC. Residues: CASSSDHIYNEQFF.

The chain's CDR3 is CSASGGEGNQPQHF. The CDR3 nucleotides read TGCAGTGCTAGTGGCGGGGAAGGCAATCAGCCCCAGCATTTT. The rearrangement uses TRBV20-1 and TRBJ1-5, with D hard to call. The germline CDR1 and CDR2 sequences are DFQATT and SNEGSKA (reference sequence). The CDR3 sequence is 14 residues long. V was clipped by 3 bases and J by 2 bases, with 11 bases between them.

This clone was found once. The CDR3: CASSTDRDRGNNQPQHF. The CDR3 DNA is TGTGCCAGTAGTACGGACCGGGACAGGGGAAACAATCAGCCCCAGCATTTT. The chain links TRBV19 to TRBJ1-5; 10 positions agree with TRBD1. CDR3 length: 17 amino acids. Trimming took 4 bases from V and 3 from J; bases not matched to a gene: 9. CDR1 is LNHDA and CDR2 is SQIVND in the germline V gene (reference sequence).

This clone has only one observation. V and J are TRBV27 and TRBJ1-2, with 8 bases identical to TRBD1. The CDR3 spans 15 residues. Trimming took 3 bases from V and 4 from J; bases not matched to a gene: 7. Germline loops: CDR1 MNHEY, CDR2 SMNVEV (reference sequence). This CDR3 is CASSFSGGRGYGYTF. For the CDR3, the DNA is TGTGCCAGCAGTTTCTCAGGGGGCAGGGGCTATGGCTACACCTTC.

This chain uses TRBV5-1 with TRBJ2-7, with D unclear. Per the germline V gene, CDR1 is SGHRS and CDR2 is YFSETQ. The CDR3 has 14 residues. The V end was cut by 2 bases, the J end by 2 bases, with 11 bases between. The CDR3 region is CASSFGLEPYEQYF. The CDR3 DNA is TGCGCCAGCAGCTTCGGTCTGGAGCCCTACGAGCAGTACTTC.

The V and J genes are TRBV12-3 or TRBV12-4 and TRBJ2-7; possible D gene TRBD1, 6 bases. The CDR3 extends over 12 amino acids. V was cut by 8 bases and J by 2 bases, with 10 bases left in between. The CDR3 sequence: CASGQTTYEQYF. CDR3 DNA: TGTGCCAGCGGACAGACCACCTACGAGCAGTACTTC.

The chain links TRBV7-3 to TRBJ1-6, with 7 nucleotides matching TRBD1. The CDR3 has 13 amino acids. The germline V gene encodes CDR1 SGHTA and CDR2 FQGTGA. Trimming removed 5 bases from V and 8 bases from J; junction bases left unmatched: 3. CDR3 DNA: TGTGCCAGCAGCGGAGACAGGGATTCACCCCTCCACTTT. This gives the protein CASSGDRDSPLHF.

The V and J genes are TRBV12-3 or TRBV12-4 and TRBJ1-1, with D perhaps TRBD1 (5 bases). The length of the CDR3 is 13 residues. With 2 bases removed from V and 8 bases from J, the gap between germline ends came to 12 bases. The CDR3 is CASSLQTESEAFF. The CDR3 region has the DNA TGTGCCAGCAGTTTACAGACAGAGAGCGAAGCTTTCTTT.

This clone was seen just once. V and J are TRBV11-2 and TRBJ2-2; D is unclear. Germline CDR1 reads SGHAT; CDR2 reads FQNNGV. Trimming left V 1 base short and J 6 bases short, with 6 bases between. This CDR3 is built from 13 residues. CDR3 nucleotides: TGTGCCAGCAGCTTAGTATCCCCCGGGGAGCTGTTTTTT. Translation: CASSLVSPGELFF.

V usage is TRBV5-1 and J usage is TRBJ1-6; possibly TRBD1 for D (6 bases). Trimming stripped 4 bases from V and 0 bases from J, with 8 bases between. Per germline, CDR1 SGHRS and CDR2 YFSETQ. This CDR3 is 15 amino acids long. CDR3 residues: CASSTGSSYNSPLHF. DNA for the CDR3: TGCGCCAGCAGCACAGGGAGCTCCTATAATTCACCCCTCCACTTT.

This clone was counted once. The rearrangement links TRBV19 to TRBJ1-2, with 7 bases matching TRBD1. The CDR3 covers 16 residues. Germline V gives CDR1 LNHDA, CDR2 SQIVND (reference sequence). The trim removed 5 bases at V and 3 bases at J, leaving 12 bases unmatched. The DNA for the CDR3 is TGTGCCAGTAGTCCCCTCAACAGGGGCGGGGACTATGGCTACACCTTC. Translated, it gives CASSPLNRGGDYGYTF. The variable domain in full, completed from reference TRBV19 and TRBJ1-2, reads DGGITQSPKYLFRKEGQNVTLSCEQNLNHDAMYWYRQDPGQGLRLIYYSQIVNDFQKGDIAEGYSVSREKKESFPLTVTSAQKNPTAFYLCASSPLNRGGDYGYTFGSGTRLTVV.

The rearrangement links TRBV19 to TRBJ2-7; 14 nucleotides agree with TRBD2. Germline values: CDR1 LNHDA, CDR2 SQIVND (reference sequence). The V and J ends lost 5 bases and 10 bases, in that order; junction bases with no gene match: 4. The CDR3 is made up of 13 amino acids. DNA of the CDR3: TGTGCCAGTAGTTTGGGACTAGCGGGAGTTCAGTACTTC. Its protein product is CASSLGLAGVQYF.

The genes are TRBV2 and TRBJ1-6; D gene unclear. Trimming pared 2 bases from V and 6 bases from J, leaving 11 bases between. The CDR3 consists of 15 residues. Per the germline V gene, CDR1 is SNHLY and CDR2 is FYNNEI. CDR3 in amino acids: CASSESHRSNSPLHF. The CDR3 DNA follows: TGTGCCAGCAGTGAATCGCACAGAAGTAATTCACCCCTCCACTTT. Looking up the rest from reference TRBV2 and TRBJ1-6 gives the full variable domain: EPEVTQTPSHQVTQMGQEVILRCVPISNHLYFYWYRQILGQKVEFLVSFYNNEISEKSEIFDDQFSVERPDGSNFTLKIRSTKLEDSAMYFCASSESHRSNSPLHFGNGTRLTVT.

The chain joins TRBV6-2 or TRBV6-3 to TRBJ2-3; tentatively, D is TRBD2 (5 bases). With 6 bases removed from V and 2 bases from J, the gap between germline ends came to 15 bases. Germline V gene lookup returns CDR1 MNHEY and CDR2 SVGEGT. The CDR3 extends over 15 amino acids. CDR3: CASSLDERITDTQYF. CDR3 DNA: TGTGCCAGCAGCCTCGACGAGCGGATCACAGATACGCAGTATTTT.

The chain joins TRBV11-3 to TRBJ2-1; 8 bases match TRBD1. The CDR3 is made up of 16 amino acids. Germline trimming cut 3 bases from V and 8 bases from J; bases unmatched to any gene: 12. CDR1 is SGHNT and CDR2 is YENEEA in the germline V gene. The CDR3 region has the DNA TGTGCCAGCAGCTTTAGTCCGACAGGGGAAGGAGATGAGCAGTTCTTC. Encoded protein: CASSFSPTGEGDEQFF. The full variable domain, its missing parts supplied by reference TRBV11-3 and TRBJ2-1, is EAGVVQSPRYKIIEKKQPVAFWCNPISGHNTLYWYLQNLGQGPELLIRYENEEAVDDSQLPKDRFSAERLKGVDSTLKIQPAELGDSAVYLCASSFSPTGEGDEQFFGPGTRLTVL.

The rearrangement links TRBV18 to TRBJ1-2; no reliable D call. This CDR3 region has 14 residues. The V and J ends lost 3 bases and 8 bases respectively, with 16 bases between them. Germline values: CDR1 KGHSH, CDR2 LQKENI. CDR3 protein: CASSPLTGSIGYTF. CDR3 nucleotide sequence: TGTGCCAGCTCACCCTTGACGGGGTCTATCGGCTACACCTTC.

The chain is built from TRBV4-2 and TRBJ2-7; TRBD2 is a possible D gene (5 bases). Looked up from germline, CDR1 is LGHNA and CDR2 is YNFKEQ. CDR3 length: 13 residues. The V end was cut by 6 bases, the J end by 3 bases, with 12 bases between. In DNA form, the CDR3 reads TGTGCCAGCAGTTTAGAGAGGGACTACGAGCAGTACTTC. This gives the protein CASSLERDYEQYF.

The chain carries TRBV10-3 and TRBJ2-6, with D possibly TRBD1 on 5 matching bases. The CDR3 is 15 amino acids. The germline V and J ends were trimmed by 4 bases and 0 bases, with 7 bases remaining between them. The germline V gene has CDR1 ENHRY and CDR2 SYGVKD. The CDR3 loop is CAISADISGANVLTF. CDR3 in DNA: TGTGCCATCAGTGCGGACATCTCTGGGGCCAACGTCCTGACTTTC.